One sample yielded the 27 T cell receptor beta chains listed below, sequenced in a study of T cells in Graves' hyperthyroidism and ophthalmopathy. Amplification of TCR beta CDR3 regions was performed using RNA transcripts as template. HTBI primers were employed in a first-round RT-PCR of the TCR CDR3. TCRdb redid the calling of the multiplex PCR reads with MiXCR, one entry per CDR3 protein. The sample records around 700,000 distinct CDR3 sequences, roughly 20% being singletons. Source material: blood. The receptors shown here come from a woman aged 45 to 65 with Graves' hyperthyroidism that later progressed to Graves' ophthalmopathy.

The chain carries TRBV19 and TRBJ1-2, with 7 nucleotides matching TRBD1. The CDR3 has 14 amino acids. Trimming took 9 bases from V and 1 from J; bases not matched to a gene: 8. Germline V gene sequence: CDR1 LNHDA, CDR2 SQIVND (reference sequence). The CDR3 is CASQKGQRNYGYTF. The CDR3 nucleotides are TGTGCCAGCCAGAAGGGACAGCGTAACTATGGCTACACCTTC.

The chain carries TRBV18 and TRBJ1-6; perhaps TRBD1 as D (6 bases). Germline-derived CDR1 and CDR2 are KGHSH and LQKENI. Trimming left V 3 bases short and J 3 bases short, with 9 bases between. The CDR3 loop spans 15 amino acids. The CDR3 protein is CASSPGHYYNSPLHF. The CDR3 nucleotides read TGTGCCAGCTCACCGGGACACTACTATAATTCACCCCTCCACTTT.

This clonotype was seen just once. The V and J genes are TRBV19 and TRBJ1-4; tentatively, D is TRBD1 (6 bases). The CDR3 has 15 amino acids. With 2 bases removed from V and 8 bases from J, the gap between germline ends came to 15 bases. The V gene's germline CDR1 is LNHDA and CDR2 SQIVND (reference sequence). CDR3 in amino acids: CASSITTGAGEKLFF. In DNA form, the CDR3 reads TGTGCCAGTAGTATAACGACGGGGGCGGGGGAAAAACTGTTTTTT.

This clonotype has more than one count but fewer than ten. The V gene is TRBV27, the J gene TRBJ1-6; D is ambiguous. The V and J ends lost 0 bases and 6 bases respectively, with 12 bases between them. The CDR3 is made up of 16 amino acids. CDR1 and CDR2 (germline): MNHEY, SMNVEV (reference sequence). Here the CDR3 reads CASSLSYQEANSPLHF. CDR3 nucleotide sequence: TGTGCCAGCAGTTTATCGTATCAGGAGGCTAATTCACCCCTCCACTTT.

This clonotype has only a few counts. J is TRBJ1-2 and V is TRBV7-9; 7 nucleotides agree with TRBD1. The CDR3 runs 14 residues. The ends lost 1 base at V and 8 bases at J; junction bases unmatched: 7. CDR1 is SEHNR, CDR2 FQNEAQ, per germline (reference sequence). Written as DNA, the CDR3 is TGTGCCAGCAGCTTAGGAACAGGGGAGAGCGGCTACACCTTC. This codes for CASSLGTGESGYTF.

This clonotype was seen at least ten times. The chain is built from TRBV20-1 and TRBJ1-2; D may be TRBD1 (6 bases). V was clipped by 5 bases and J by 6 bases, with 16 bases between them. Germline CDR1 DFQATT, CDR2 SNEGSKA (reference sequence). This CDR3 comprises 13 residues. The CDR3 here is CSAPDRRADGYTF. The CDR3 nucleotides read TGCAGTGCTCCGGACAGACGAGCCGATGGCTACACCTTC.

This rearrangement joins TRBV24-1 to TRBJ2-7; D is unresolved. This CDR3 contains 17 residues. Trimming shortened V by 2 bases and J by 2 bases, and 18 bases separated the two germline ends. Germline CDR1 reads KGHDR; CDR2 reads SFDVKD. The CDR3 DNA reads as TGTGCCACCAGTGATTCTCCGGACCCAACCGAGACCTACGAGCAGTACTTC. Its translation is CATSDSPDPTETYEQYF.

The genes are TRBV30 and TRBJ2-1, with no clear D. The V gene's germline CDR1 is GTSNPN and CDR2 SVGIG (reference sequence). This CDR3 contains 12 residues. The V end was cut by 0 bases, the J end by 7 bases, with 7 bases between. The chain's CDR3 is CAWSVSDNEQFF. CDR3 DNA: TGTGCCTGGAGTGTTTCTGATAATGAGCAGTTCTTC.

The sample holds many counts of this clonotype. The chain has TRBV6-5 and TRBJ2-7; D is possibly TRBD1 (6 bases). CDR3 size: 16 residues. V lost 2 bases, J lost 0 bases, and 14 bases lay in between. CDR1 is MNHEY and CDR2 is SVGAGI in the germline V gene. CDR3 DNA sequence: TGTGCCAGCAGTTACACTCCGGACAGCACCTCCTACGAGCAGTACTTC. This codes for CASSYTPDSTSYEQYF.

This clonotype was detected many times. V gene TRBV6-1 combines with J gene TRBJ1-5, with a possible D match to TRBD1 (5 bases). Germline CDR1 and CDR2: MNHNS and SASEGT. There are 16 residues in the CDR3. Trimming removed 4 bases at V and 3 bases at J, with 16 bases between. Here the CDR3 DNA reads TGTGCCAGCAGTGGGGCCGGGACGGCCTTCAATCAGCCCCAGCATTTT. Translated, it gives CASSGAGTAFNQPQHF.

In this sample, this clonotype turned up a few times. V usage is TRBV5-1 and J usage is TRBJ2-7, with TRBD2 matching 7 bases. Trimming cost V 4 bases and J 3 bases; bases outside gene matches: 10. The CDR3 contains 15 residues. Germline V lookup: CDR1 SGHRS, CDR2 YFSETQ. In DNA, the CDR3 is TGCGCCAGCAGCGATGGACTAGAACGCAGCTACGAGCAGTACTTC. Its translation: CASSDGLERSYEQYF. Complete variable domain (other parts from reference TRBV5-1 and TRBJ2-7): KAGVTQTPRYLIKTRGQQVTLSCSPISGHRSVSWYQQTPGQGLQFLFEYFSETQRNKGNFPGRFSGRQFSNSRSEMNVSTLELGDSALYLCASSDGLERSYEQYFGPGTRLTVT.

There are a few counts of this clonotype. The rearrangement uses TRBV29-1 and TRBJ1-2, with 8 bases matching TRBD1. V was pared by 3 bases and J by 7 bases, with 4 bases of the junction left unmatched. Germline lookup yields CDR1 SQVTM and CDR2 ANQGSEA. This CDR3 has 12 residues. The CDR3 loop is CSVESDRVGYTF. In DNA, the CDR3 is TGCAGCGTTGAGTCGGACAGGGTTGGCTACACCTTC. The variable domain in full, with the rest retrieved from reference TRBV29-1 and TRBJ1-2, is SAVISQKPSRDICQRGTSLTIQCQVDSQVTMMFWYRQQPGQSLTLIATANQGSEATYESGFVIDKFPISRPNLTFSTLTVSNMSPEDSSIYLCSVESDRVGYTFGSGTRLTVV.

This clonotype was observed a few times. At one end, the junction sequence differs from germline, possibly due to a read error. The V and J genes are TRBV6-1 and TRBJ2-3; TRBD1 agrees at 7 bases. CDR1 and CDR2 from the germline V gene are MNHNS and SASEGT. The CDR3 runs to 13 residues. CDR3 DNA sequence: TGTGCCAGCAGAGAAGGGGGCGGAGATACGCAGTATTTT. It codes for CASREGGGDTQYF.

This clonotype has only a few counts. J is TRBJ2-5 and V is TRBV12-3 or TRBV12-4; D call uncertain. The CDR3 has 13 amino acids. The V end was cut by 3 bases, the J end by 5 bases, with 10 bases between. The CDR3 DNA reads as TGTGCCAGCAGTTTTGGCCCTGGGGAGACCCAGTACTTC. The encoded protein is CASSFGPGETQYF.

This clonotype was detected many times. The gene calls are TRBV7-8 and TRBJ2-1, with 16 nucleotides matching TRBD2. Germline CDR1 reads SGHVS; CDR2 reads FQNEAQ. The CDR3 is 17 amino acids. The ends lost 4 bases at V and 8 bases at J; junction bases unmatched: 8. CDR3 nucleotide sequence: TGTGCCAGCAGCTCGGGACTAGCGGGGGGGCCTAGCGATGAGCAGTTCTTC. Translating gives CASSSGLAGGPSDEQFF.

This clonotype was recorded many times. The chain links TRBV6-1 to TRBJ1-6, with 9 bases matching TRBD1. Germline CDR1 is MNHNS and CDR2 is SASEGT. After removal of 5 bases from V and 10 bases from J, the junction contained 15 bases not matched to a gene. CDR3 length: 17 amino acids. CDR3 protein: CASSLTPETGGGSPLHF. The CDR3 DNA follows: TGTGCCAGCAGTTTGACCCCCGAAACAGGGGGCGGGTCACCCCTCCACTTT.

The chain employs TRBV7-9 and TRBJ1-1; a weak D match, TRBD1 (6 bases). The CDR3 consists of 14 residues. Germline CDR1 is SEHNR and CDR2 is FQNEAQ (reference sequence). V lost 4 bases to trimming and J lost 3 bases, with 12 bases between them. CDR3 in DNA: TGTGCCAGCAGCTCACAGGGCAGGCACACTGAAGCTTTCTTT. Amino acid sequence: CASSSQGRHTEAFF.

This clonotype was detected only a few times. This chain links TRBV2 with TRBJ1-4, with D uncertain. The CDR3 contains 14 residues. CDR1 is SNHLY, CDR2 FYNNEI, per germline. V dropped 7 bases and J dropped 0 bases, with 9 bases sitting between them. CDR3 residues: CASNQFATNEKLFF. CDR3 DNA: TGTGCCAGCAACCAGTTTGCAACTAATGAAAAACTGTTTTTT. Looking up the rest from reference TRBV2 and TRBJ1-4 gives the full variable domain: EPEVTQTPSHQVTQMGQEVILRCVPISNHLYFYWYRQILGQKVEFLVSFYNNEISEKSEIFDDQFSVERPDGSNFTLKIRSTKLEDSAMYFCASNQFATNEKLFFGSGTQLSVL.

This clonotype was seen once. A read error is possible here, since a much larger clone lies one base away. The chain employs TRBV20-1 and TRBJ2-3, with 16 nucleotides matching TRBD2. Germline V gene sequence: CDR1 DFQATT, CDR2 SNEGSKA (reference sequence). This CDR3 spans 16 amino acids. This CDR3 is CSAEGLAGGITDTKYF. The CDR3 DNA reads TGCAGTGCCGAGGGACTAGCGGGGGGGATTACAGATACGAAGTATTTT.

The CDR3 protein is CASSEHQREQETQYF. The CDR3 DNA is TGTGCCAGCAGTGAACACCAACGAGAACAAGAGACCCAGTACTTC. V gene TRBV25-1 combines with J gene TRBJ2-5; D uncertain. The CDR3 extends over 15 amino acids. The germline CDR1 and CDR2 sequences are MGHDK and SYGVNS. V dropped 2 bases and J dropped 2 bases, with 12 bases sitting between them.

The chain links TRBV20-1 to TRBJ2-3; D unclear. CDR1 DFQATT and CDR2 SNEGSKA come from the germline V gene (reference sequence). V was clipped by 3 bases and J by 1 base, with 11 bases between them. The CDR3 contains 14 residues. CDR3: CSARGGWGTDTQYF. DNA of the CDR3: TGCAGTGCTAGGGGTGGGTGGGGCACAGATACGCAGTATTTT.

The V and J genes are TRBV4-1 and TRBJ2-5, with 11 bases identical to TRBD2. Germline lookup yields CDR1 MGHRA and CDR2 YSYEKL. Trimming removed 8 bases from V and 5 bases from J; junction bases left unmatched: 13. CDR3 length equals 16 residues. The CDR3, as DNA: TGCGCCAGCTCGACTAGCGGGGTTCCTGGATTGGAGACCCAGTACTTC. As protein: CASSTSGVPGLETQYF.

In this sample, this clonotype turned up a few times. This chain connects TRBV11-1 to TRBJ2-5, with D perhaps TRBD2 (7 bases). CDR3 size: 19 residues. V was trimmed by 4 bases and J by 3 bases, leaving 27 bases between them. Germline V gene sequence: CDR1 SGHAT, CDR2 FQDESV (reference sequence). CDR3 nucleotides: TGTGCCAGCAGCTCTTTCCTCCCGATGGGGGGGGCCCTTGAAGAGACCCAGTACTTC. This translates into CASSSFLPMGGALEETQYF.

CDR3 sequence (DNA): TGTGCCAGCAGCCGCAGGACTAGCGGGAGGTCAGATACGCAGTATTTT. This sequence encodes CASSRRTSGRSDTQYF. V usage is TRBV7-2 and J usage is TRBJ2-3; 14 bases align to TRBD2. The CDR3 length is 16 residues. Trimming removed 5 bases from V and 4 bases from J; junction bases left unmatched: 5. Germline CDR1 SGHTA, CDR2 FQGNSA. The full variable domain, with the rest looked up from reference TRBV7-2 and TRBJ2-3, is GAGVSQSPSNKVTEKGKDVELRCDPISGHTALYWYRQSLGQGLEFLIYFQGNSAPDKSGLPSDRFSAERTGGSVSTLTIQRTQQEDSAVYLCASSRRTSGRSDTQYFGPGTRLTVL.

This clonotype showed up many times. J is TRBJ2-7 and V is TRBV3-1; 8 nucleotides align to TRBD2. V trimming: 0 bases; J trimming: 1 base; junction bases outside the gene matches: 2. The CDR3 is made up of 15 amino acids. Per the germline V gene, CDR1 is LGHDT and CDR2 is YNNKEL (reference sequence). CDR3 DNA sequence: TGTGCCAGCAGCCAAGACCCGGGGGGGTCCTACGAGCAGTACTTC. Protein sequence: CASSQDPGGSYEQYF.

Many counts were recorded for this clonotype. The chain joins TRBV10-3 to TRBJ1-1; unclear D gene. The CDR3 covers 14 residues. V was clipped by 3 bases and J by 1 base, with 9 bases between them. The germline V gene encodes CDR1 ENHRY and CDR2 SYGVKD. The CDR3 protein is CAISERQENTEAFF. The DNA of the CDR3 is TGTGCCATCAGTGAACGCCAGGAGAACACTGAAGCTTTCTTT.

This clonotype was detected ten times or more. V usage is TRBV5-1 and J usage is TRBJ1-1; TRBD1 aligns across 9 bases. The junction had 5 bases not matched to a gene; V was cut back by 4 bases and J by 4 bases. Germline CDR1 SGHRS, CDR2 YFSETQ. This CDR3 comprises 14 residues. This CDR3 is CASSRDRAATEAFF. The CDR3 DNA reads TGCGCCAGCAGCAGGGACAGGGCAGCCACTGAAGCTTTCTTT.